Presented here are 20 T cell receptor beta chains from one specimen sequenced in a study of T cells after yellow fever vaccination. Each CDR3 protein gets one entry after TCRdb re-called the 5' RACE reads with MiXCR. The repertoire has some 550,000 distinct CDR3 sequences, about 19% of them found once; the top ten carry 14%. Source: PBMCs, taken 15 days after the yellow fever booster vaccination. Every receptor here comes from a man aged 25-45 years who received the YFV17D yellow fever vaccine.

The rearrangement joins TRBV29-1 to TRBJ2-3, with D possibly being TRBD1 (6 bases). Between the trimmed V and J ends, which lost 8 bases and 6 bases, there was a span of 12 bases. The germline gives CDR1 SQVTM, CDR2 ANQGSEA. This CDR3 is built from 11 residues. CDR3 in amino acids: CSHFGQDTQYF. The CDR3 coding sequence is TGCAGCCACTTCGGACAGGATACGCAGTATTTT.

This clonotype was counted only a few times. The chain combines TRBV4-3 with TRBJ1-5; weak D call: TRBD1 (6 bases). This CDR3 contains 15 residues. V lost 0 bases and J 2 bases, leaving 8 bases between the germline ends. Germline values: CDR1 LGHNA, CDR2 YSLEER. CDR3 in amino acids: CASSQENRGNQPQHF. The CDR3 bases are TGCGCCAGCAGCCAAGAGAACAGGGGCAATCAGCCCCAGCATTTT.

The table lists this clonotype with a few counts. The chain couples TRBV28 to TRBJ2-5; weak D call: TRBD1 (5 bases). Germline CDR1 MDHEN, CDR2 SYDVKM. The V end lost 11 bases, the J end lost 5 bases, and 9 bases lay between the germline ends. This CDR3 contains 10 residues. CDR3 coding DNA: TGTGCCTCAGGGCCGGAGACCCAGTACTTC. Encoded protein: CASGPETQYF.

This clonotype was seen more than once but under ten times. The chain combines TRBV20-1 with TRBJ2-3, with D unclear. Germline CDR1 and CDR2: DFQATT and SNEGSKA (reference sequence). There are 12 residues in the CDR3. Trimming took 5 bases from V and 2 from J, leaving 8 bases between them. The CDR3 loop reads CSAVRVTDTQYF. The CDR3 nucleotides are TGCAGTGCTGTTCGGGTCACAGATACGCAGTATTTT.

This clonotype has a handful of counts. This chain connects TRBV7-2 to TRBJ1-2, with TRBD1 matching 9 bases. Germline lookup yields CDR1 SGHTA and CDR2 FQGNSA. V lost 2 bases to trimming and J lost 7 bases; unmatched junction nucleotides: 5. The CDR3 spans 14 residues. The CDR3: CASSLPGQGGGYTF. DNA of the CDR3: TGTGCCAGCAGCTTACCGGGACAGGGAGGTGGCTACACCTTC.

This clonotype was observed a handful of times. This chain joins TRBV6-1 and TRBJ2-3, with D uncertain. V lost 5 bases, J lost 2 bases, and 14 bases lay in between. The CDR3 is 15 residues long. In germline, CDR1 is MNHNS, CDR2 SASEGT. The CDR3 reads CASSLNLGLTDTQYF. In DNA, the CDR3 is TGTGCCAGCAGTCTCAACCTCGGCCTCACAGATACGCAGTATTTT.

The chain couples TRBV9 to TRBJ2-2; 7 bases line up with TRBD1. V lost 3 bases, J lost 3 bases, and 17 bases stayed unmatched. From germline, CDR1 is SGDLS and CDR2 YYNGEE. This CDR3 has 19 residues. CDR3 sequence reads: CASSGTLSVFQGDTGELFF. CDR3 sequence (DNA): TGTGCCAGCAGCGGGACTTTAAGTGTCTTCCAGGGGGACACCGGGGAGCTGTTTTTT.

This clonotype turned up a few times. The chain joins TRBV15 to TRBJ2-3; D is undetermined. Germline assignment: CDR1 LNHNV and CDR2 YYDKDF (reference sequence). The CDR3 spans 13 residues. Trimming left V 5 bases short and J 4 bases short, with 10 bases between. CDR3 loop: CATSYSGADTQYF. The CDR3 bases are TGTGCCACCAGCTATAGTGGGGCAGATACGCAGTATTTT.

The chain uses TRBV11-2 and TRBJ2-1; the D gene is possibly TRBD2 (6 bases). The CDR3 extends over 15 amino acids. With 2 bases removed from V and 6 bases from J, the gap between germline ends came to 14 bases. CDR1 and CDR2 (germline): SGHAT, FQNNGV. The CDR3 coding sequence is TGTGCCAGCAGCTTAAGTGCGGGAATCGGCAATGAGCAGTTCTTC. This codes for CASSLSAGIGNEQFF.

This clonotype has just a few counts. The V call is TRBV5-1, the J call TRBJ2-3; 7 nucleotides line up with TRBD2. The ends lost 4 bases at V and 6 bases at J; junction bases unmatched: 14. The CDR3 extends over 16 amino acids. Germline loops: CDR1 SGHRS, CDR2 YFSETQ. The CDR3 nucleotides are TGCGCCAGCAGCCTGACAATTCCTAGGGAGGGGGATACGCAGTATTTT. This sequence encodes CASSLTIPREGDTQYF.

The CDR3 region is CASSDPGTSGSIYEQYF. In nucleotides, the CDR3 is TGTGCCAGCAGTGACCCCGGGACTAGCGGGAGTATCTACGAGCAGTACTTC. The chain joins TRBV6-1 to TRBJ2-7, with TRBD2 matching 14 bases. The J segment lost 3 bases and the V segment lost 3 bases, leaving 7 bases of the junction unmatched. The CDR3 contains 17 residues. CDR1 and CDR2 from the germline V gene are MNHNS and SASEGT.

This chain joins TRBV12-3 or TRBV12-4 and TRBJ2-5; D remains ambiguous. The ends were cut back, 1 base at V and 4 bases at J, with 10 bases in the middle. This CDR3 has 14 amino acids. Here the CDR3 DNA reads TGTGCCAGCAGTTTAGGGCAGGTGGGAGAGACCCAGTACTTC. As protein: CASSLGQVGETQYF.

This chain joins TRBV5-1 and TRBJ2-7; D assignment may be TRBD1 or TRBD2 (5 bases each). Trimming shortened V by 4 bases and J by 5 bases, and 16 bases separated the two germline ends. CDR3 length: 14 amino acids. CDR1 SGHRS and CDR2 YFSETQ come from the germline V gene. CDR3 DNA sequence: TGCGCCAGCAGCCAGGTGCAGGGAGTCCACGAGCAGTACTTC. Residues: CASSQVQGVHEQYF.

The genes are TRBV6-1 and TRBJ2-2; 14 positions match TRBD2. Germline CDR1 and CDR2: MNHNS and SASEGT. V lost 5 bases and J lost 4; bases outside the gene matches: 9. The CDR3 consists of 18 residues. For the CDR3, the DNA is TGTGCCAGCAGTCCGCGGACTAGCGGGAGGCCGAGCACCGGGGAGCTGTTTTTT. Amino acid sequence: CASSPRTSGRPSTGELFF.

This chain links TRBV20-1 with TRBJ2-4; TRBD1 matches 11 bases. The length of the CDR3 is 14 residues. The junction had 13 bases not matched to a gene; V was cut back by 6 bases and J by 12 bases. The germline V gene has CDR1 DFQATT and CDR2 SNEGSKA (reference sequence). The CDR3 nucleotides are TGCAGTGCGATACCGGGACAGGGGGTGTCGGCTCAGTACTTC. Protein product: CSAIPGQGVSAQYF.

The rearrangement uses TRBV25-1 and TRBJ2-7; 9 nucleotides match TRBD1. The V gene end was trimmed by 4 bases and the J gene end by 5 bases; junction bases not matched to a gene: 9. The CDR3 sequence is 15 residues long. Germline assignment: CDR1 MGHDK and CDR2 SYGVNS. The CDR3 loop reads CASSAPGQGFNEQYF. The CDR3 DNA sequence: TGTGCCAGCAGTGCCCCGGGACAGGGTTTCAACGAGCAGTACTTC.

The J gene is TRBJ1-4, the V gene TRBV4-2; D perhaps matches TRBD1 (5 bases). Germline V CDR1 and CDR2: LGHNA, YNFKEQ. V was trimmed by 1 base and J by 4 bases, leaving 10 bases between them. The CDR3 has 15 residues. The CDR3 spells CASSQVPGFNEKLFF. The CDR3 DNA reads TGTGCCAGCAGCCAAGTCCCAGGGTTTAATGAAAAACTGTTTTTT.

This clonotype was seen a few times. The genes are TRBV6-4 and TRBJ1-6, with D maybe TRBD1 (5 bases). The CDR3 is 14 amino acids. CDR1 MRHNA and CDR2 SNTAGT come from the germline V gene. Trimming took off 6 bases at V and 6 bases at J, with 12 bases between the two ends. The CDR3 sequence: CASSPGTSNSPLHF. For the CDR3, the DNA is TGTGCCAGCAGCCCCGGGACTAGTAATTCACCCCTCCACTTT.

This clonotype was seen more than once but under ten times. The rearrangement uses TRBV25-1 and TRBJ2-7, with D possibly TRBD2 on 5 matching bases. The V and J ends lost 7 bases and 2 bases respectively, with 15 bases between them. The CDR3 totals 14 residues. CDR1 and CDR2 from the germline V gene are MGHDK and SYGVNS. The CDR3 protein is CASTEGGPTYEQYF. The CDR3 nucleotides are TGTGCCAGCACCGAGGGCGGCCCTACCTACGAGCAGTACTTC.

The J gene is TRBJ2-1, the V gene TRBV11-2; 9 nucleotides agree with TRBD2. With V trimmed by 7 bases and J by 5 bases, 6 bases remained unmatched. Germline V gives CDR1 SGHAT, CDR2 FQNNGV. The CDR3 is 14 residues long. The chain's CDR3 is CASKTSGSNNEQFF. CDR3 nucleotide sequence: TGTGCCAGCAAAACTAGCGGGTCCAACAATGAGCAGTTCTTC.